The clone carrying this TCR beta chain has only one observation. The target antigen is unknown. The germline V gene encodes CDR1 MNHEY and CDR2 SVGAGI. The CDR3 is 16 amino acids. Trimming cost V 3 bases and J 5 bases, with 19 bases left between them. TCRdb's copy holds only in-frame clones and misses some; the assay was immunoSEQ multiplex PCR. The table lists some 34,000 clones, approximately 81% of them singletons, with around 13% in the top ten. The entry originates in a study of OX40 agonist ivuxolimab in advanced cancers. Whole-study context: The patients received ivuxolimab by intravenous route every 2 weeks at 0.01 to 10 mg/kg.

Overall study findings and caveats: Among the lowest levels of clonal expansion were found in partial responders at 0.1-3.0 mg/kg.

This receptor was identified in an adult with an advanced solid tumor such as melanoma, head and neck, liver or kidney cancer. Sequenced here: CD4+ or CD8+ T cells sorted from blood, sampled in a trial of the OX40 agonist ivuxolimab. The V and J genes are TRBV6-5 and TRBJ1-2; D possibly corresponds to TRBD1 (6 bases). DNA of the CDR3: TGTGCCAGCAGTTATACACCGGGACAAAAGGCTTATGGCTACACCTTC. This gives the protein CASSYTPGQKAYGYTF.